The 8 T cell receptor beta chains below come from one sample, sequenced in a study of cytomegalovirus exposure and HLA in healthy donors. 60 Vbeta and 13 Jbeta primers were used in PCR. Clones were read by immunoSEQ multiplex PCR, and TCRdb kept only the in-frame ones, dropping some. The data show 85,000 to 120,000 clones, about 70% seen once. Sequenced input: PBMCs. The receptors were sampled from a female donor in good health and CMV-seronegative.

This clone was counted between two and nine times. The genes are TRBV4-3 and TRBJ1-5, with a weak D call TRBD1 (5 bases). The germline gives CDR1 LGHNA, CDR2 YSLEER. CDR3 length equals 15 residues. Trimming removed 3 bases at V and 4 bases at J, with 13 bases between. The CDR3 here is CASSQDGHGNQPQHF. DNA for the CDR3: TGCGCCAGCAGCCAGGACGGACATGGGAATCAGCCCCAGCATTTT.

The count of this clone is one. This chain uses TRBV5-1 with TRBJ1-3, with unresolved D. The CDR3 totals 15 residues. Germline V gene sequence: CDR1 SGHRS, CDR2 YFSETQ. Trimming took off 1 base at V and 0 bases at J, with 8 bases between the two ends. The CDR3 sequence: CASSLSGYSGNTIYF. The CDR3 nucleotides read TGCGCCAGCAGCTTGTCCGGTTACTCTGGAAACACCATATATTTT.

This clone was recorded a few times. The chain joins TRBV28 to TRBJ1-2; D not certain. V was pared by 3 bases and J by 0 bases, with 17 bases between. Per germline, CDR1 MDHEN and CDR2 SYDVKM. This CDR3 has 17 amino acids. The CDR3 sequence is CASSFVRDTLANYGYTF. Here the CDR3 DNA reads TGTGCCAGCAGTTTCGTGCGGGATACCCTGGCTAACTATGGCTACACCTTC.

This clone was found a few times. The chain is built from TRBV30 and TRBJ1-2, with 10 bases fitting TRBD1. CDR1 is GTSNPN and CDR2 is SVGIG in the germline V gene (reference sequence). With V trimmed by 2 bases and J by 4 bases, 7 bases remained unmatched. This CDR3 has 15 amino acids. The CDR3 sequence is CAWSLGQGVGYGYTF. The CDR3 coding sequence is TGTGCCTGGAGTCTAGGACAGGGGGTTGGCTATGGCTACACCTTC. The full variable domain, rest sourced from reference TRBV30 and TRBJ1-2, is SQTIHQWPATLVQPVGSPLSLECTVEGTSNPNLYWYRQAAGRGLQLLFYSVGIGQISSEVPQNLSASRPQDRQFILSSKKLLLSDSGFYLCAWSLGQGVGYGYTFGSGTRLTVV.

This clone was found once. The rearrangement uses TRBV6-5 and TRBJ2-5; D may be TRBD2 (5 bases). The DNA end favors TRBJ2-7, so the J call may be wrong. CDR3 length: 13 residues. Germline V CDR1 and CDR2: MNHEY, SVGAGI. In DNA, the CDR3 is TGTGCCAGCAGTATAGGACTGGCCGGCGAGCAGTACTTC. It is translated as CASSIGLAGEQYF.

CDR3 in DNA: TGTGCCAGTCAAGCTTCCTCGGGGAACACTGAAGCTTTCTTT. Amino acid sequence: CASQASSGNTEAFF. The chain carries TRBV19 and TRBJ1-1; D is undetermined. This CDR3 is built from 14 residues. CDR1 and CDR2 from the germline V gene are LNHDA and SQIVND (reference sequence). V was shortened by 8 bases and J by 1 base, with 14 bases between the two germline ends.

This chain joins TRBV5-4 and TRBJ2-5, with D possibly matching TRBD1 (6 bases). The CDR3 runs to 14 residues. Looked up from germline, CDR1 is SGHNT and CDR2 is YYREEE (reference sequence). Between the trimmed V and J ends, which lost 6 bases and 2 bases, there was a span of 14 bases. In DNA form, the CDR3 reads TGTGCCAGCACCCATGGGACACAGCAAGAGACCCAGTACTTC. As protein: CASTHGTQQETQYF.

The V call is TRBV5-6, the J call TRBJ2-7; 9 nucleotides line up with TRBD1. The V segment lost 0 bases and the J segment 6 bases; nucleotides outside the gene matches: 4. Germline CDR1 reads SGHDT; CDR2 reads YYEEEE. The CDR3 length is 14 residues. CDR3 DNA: TGTGCCAGCAGCTTGGCCGGGACAGGGCGCGAGCAGTACTTC. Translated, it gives CASSLAGTGREQYF.